This paragraph covers one TCR beta chain sequence. No antigen is known for it. This record belongs to a study of radiotherapy plus CTLA-4 blockade in lung cancer. Study-level information: Objective responses occurred in around 18% of patients; around 30% had disease control. Findings and caveats of the study: Researchers report tumor-derived TCR clones expanding in blood after radiotherapy plus ipilimumab.

Generated by immunoSEQ multiplex PCR, the TCRdb table keeps only in-frame clones and is missing some. Here the sample spans tens of thousands of clones, more than 75% being singletons. The CDR3 extends over 16 amino acids. Germline CDR1 and CDR2: MNHEY and SVGAGI. Trimming removed 0 bases from V and 10 bases from J; junction bases left unmatched: 6. The specimen comprised peripheral blood, sampled from a patient treated with radiotherapy plus ipilimumab. The clonotype comes from a human donor with non-small cell lung cancer who had a complete response to radiotherapy plus ipilimumab. The chain recombines TRBV6-5 with TRBJ2-1; 13 bases match TRBD2. Here the CDR3 reads CASSYSLAGGFGEQFF. The CDR3 DNA reads TGTGCCAGCAGTTACTCACTAGCGGGGGGGTTCGGGGAGCAGTTCTTC.